The clone carrying this T cell receptor beta chain was counted at least ten times. Other DNA sequences within the sample encode an identical CDR3. This record comes from a study of metastatic and nonmetastatic thyroid tumors. TCRdb reassembled clones from the PCR reads with MiXCR. The table has about 25,000 clones, 20% to 25% seen once; the top ten hold 4% to 5.5%. No patient had received any treatment before thyroid surgery. This sequence was found in a female donor with papillary thyroid cancer or a benign thyroid nodule (not recorded which). Some clones in this sample may be carry-over from other donors' samples. The sequenced sample consisted of adjacent normal tissue.

As DNA, the CDR3 is TGTGCCAGCAGCTTATGGCACCGGGTGGGGACCGGGGAGCTGTTTTTT. Protein sequence: CASSLWHRVGTGELFF. The chain uses TRBV11-1 and TRBJ2-2, with D unresolved. There are 16 residues in the CDR3. V gave up 2 bases and J gave up 5 bases, with 15 bases separating them. Germline V gene data show CDR1 as SGHAT and CDR2 as FQDESV (reference sequence).